One sample yielded the 28 T cell receptor beta chains listed below, sequenced in a study of cytomegalovirus exposure and HLA in healthy donors. A multiplex PCR was run with 60 Vbeta primers and 13 Jbeta primers. Assay used: immunoSEQ multiplex PCR; TCRdb lists only in-frame clones, some missing. The table for this sample gives roughly 82,000 clones. The specimen sequenced was PBMCs. Receptors were obtained from a woman aged 55-69 years in good health and CMV-seronegative.

This chain connects TRBV11-2 to TRBJ2-1, with TRBD1 matching 9 bases. J was trimmed by 8 bases and V by 5 bases; bases with no gene match: 10. The CDR3 loop spans 15 amino acids. The germline gives CDR1 SGHAT, CDR2 FQNNGV. CDR3 residues: CASSIRDRVGDEQFF. The CDR3 DNA follows: TGTGCCAGCAGCATCCGGGACAGGGTCGGCGATGAGCAGTTCTTC.

J is TRBJ2-1 and V is TRBV19; 13 bases are a match to TRBD2. Germline trimming cut 3 bases from V and 2 bases from J; bases unmatched to any gene: 10. Germline CDR1 reads LNHDA; CDR2 reads SQIVND (reference sequence). CDR3 length equals 19 residues. The CDR3 DNA reads as TGTGCCAGTAGTATCTCAAGGACTAGCGGGAGCGGAACCTACAATGAGCAGTTCTTC. The encoded protein is CASSISRTSGSGTYNEQFF.

The gene calls are TRBV11-3 and TRBJ2-2; weak D call: TRBD2 (5 bases). Per the germline V gene, CDR1 is SGHNT and CDR2 is YENEEA. V lost 5 bases to trimming and J lost 6 bases, with 13 bases between them. The CDR3 is made up of 14 amino acids. The CDR3 DNA reads as TGTGCCAGCAGCGGTGGACCTAGCTCCGGGGAGCTGTTTTTT. Protein product: CASSGGPSSGELFF.

This rearrangement joins TRBV5-1 to TRBJ2-1; 7 bases agree with TRBD2. The V segment lost 4 bases and the J segment 4 bases; nucleotides outside the gene matches: 5. This CDR3 contains 14 residues. The germline CDR1 and CDR2 sequences are SGHRS and YFSETQ. CDR3 sequence reads: CASSPGDYYNEQFF. CDR3 sequence (DNA): TGCGCCAGCAGCCCGGGGGACTATTACAATGAGCAGTTCTTC.

J is TRBJ2-7 and V is TRBV6-5; D gene ambiguous. Germline V gene sequence: CDR1 MNHEY, CDR2 SVGAGI. CDR3 size: 11 residues. V was shortened by 8 bases and J by 0 bases, with 5 bases between the two germline ends. DNA for the CDR3: TGTGCCAGCGGGCACTCCTACGAGCAGTACTTC. Its translation: CASGHSYEQYF.

Remarks on this clone: The same CDR3 arises from other DNA sequences in this sample as well. This sequence joins TRBV10-1 and TRBJ2-7, with D unclear. Germline-derived CDR1 and CDR2 are WNHNN and SYGVQD (reference sequence). Trimming cost V 6 bases and J 6 bases, with 18 bases left between them. This CDR3 is 14 amino acids long. The DNA for the CDR3 is TGCGCCAGCAGCCCTACATTGAGAGGCGCCGAGCAGTACTTC. Its translation: CASSPTLRGAEQYF.

DNA of the CDR3: TGTGCCAGCAGGGACAGGGTGGCCGGGGAGCTGTTTTTT. It encodes CASRDRVAGELFF. The chain has TRBV25-1 and TRBJ2-2; 8 bases map to TRBD1. This CDR3 is built from 13 residues. CDR1 is MGHDK, CDR2 SYGVNS, per germline. J gave up 6 bases and V 6 bases, and 3 bases lay outside the gene matches.

The chain uses TRBV9 and TRBJ2-7, with a tentative D call TRBD1 (6 bases). Germline V gives CDR1 SGDLS, CDR2 YYNGEE. Deletions cut 5 bases from V and 3 bases from J, with 15 bases between. This CDR3 is built from 14 residues. The CDR3 DNA follows: TGTGCCAGCAGTCAGGGGCAGGGGAGCTACGAGCAGTACTTC. Translated, it gives CASSQGQGSYEQYF.

The chain uses TRBV18 and TRBJ2-7; 8 nucleotides align to TRBD2. Trimming at V came to 8 bases and at J to 0 bases, leaving 15 bases not matched to a gene. The CDR3 consists of 17 residues. Germline V gives CDR1 KGHSH, CDR2 LQKENI. The CDR3 loop is CASTYSSPGGGSYEQYF. CDR3 DNA: TGTGCCAGCACGTATAGTAGCCCGGGAGGGGGCTCCTACGAGCAGTACTTC.

The chain uses TRBV7-8 and TRBJ2-1; 10 bases align to TRBD2. Losses at the gene ends were 4 bases for V and 7 bases for J; bases not matched to a gene: 7. There are 15 residues in the CDR3. Germline V gene data show CDR1 as SGHVS and CDR2 as FQNEAQ. CDR3 in amino acids: CASSSSGRAPNEQFF. For the CDR3, the DNA is TGTGCCAGCAGCTCCAGCGGGAGGGCCCCTAATGAGCAGTTCTTC.

The chain links TRBV4-2 to TRBJ1-4; TRBD1 agrees at 8 bases. Losses at the gene ends were 0 bases for V and 16 bases for J; bases not matched to a gene: 7. The CDR3 spans 13 residues. Per germline, CDR1 LGHNA and CDR2 YNFKEQ. The CDR3 region is CASSQEVDRARFF. The CDR3 region has the DNA TGTGCCAGCAGCCAAGAGGTGGACAGGGCAAGGTTTTTT.

The chain recombines TRBV6-5 with TRBJ2-7, with 9 bases that match TRBD1. The CDR3 consists of 15 residues. Germline CDR1 and CDR2: MNHEY and SVGAGI. With 9 bases clipped from V and 3 bases from J, the junction kept 12 bases outside the gene matches. DNA for the CDR3: TGTGCCAGGATAATTGATGACAGGGGGGTCTACGAGCAGTACTTC. This codes for CARIIDDRGVYEQYF.

The V gene is TRBV5-1, the J gene TRBJ2-4; 9 bases line up with TRBD1. This CDR3 spans 15 amino acids. CDR1 is SGHRS and CDR2 is YFSETQ in the germline V gene. After removal of 5 bases from V and 7 bases from J, the junction contained 10 bases not matched to a gene. The CDR3 bases are TGCGCCAGCAGTCTGACAGGGGGAGAAGGGAACATTCAGTACTTC. Amino acid sequence: CASSLTGGEGNIQYF.

The genes are TRBV7-2 and TRBJ2-2; TRBD1 matches at 8 bases. V shed 4 bases and J 2 bases; nucleotides not matched to a gene: 9. Germline V CDR1 and CDR2: SGHTA, FQGNSA. The CDR3 is made up of 17 amino acids. CDR3 region: CASSWTKDRANTGELFF. CDR3 DNA: TGTGCCAGCAGCTGGACCAAGGACAGGGCAAACACCGGGGAGCTGTTTTTT.

V and J are TRBV25-1 and TRBJ2-7; the match to TRBD1 covers 10 bases. There are 15 residues in the CDR3. The V gene end was trimmed by 3 bases and the J gene end by 5 bases; junction bases not matched to a gene: 7. Germline V CDR1 and CDR2: MGHDK, SYGVNS. Written as DNA, the CDR3 is TGTGCCAGCAGTGATCCGGGACAGGGGCTAAACGAGCAGTACTTC. Protein sequence: CASSDPGQGLNEQYF.

The rearrangement links TRBV6-5 to TRBJ2-7, with 10 bases fitting TRBD2. Germline loops: CDR1 MNHEY, CDR2 SVGAGI. V gave up 0 bases and J gave up 7 bases; unmatched junction bases: 6. The CDR3 contains 15 residues. The CDR3 DNA follows: TGTGCCAGCAGTTACTCGCCTAGCGGGAGTTATGAGCAGTACTTC. Its protein is CASSYSPSGSYEQYF.

V usage is TRBV5-1 and J usage is TRBJ2-3; TRBD2 aligns across 8 bases. Germline-derived CDR1 and CDR2 are SGHRS and YFSETQ. V shed 5 bases and J 0 bases; nucleotides not matched to a gene: 2. CDR3 length: 14 amino acids. The CDR3 region is CASSSGDSTDTQYF. The CDR3 bases are TGCGCCAGCAGTAGCGGGGATAGCACAGATACGCAGTATTTT.

V usage is TRBV11-2 and J usage is TRBJ2-1, with 7 bases fitting TRBD2. The V gene's germline CDR1 is SGHAT and CDR2 FQNNGV. The CDR3 length is 16 residues. Unmatched junction bases numbered 8, after V lost 5 bases and J lost 1 base. This CDR3 is CASSGEAGVSYNEQFF. The CDR3 DNA follows: TGTGCCAGCAGCGGGGAGGCGGGAGTATCCTACAATGAGCAGTTCTTC.

The V and J genes are TRBV28 and TRBJ2-7; 7 nucleotides align to TRBD1. The trim removed 5 bases at V and 3 bases at J, leaving 7 bases unmatched. The CDR3 is 14 residues long. Germline CDR1 is MDHEN and CDR2 is SYDVKM. DNA for the CDR3: TGTGCCAGCAGTATATCGGGGACAGTCTACGAGCAGTACTTC. Its protein is CASSISGTVYEQYF.

The rearrangement links TRBV28 to TRBJ2-7, with 10 positions matching TRBD2. Trimming took 9 bases from V and 3 from J; bases not matched to a gene: 5. The CDR3 has 13 amino acids. Germline CDR1 and CDR2: MDHEN and SYDVKM. The CDR3 loop reads CASWTSGNYEQYF. The DNA for the CDR3 is TGTGCCAGTTGGACTAGCGGAAACTACGAGCAGTACTTC.

The V and J genes are TRBV2 and TRBJ2-7, with D possibly being TRBD2 (5 bases). V shed 6 bases and J shed 5 bases, with 17 bases lying between them. Germline V gene lookup returns CDR1 SNHLY and CDR2 FYNNEI. CDR3 length equals 14 residues. CDR3 coding DNA: TGTGCCAGCAGCGTCGAGGCGGGTTCCGACGAGCAGTACTTC. It specifies CASSVEAGSDEQYF.

This chain uses TRBV6-6 with TRBJ2-5; 9 bases match TRBD2. The J call is uncertain, as TRBJ2-7 better fits the DNA end. CDR3 length equals 13 residues. CDR1 is MNHNY and CDR2 is SVGAGI in the germline V gene (reference sequence). The CDR3 DNA sequence: TGTGCCAGCAGTTCTAGCGGGACCTACGAGCAGTACTTC. Protein sequence: CASSSSGTYEQYF.

This sequence joins TRBV5-1 and TRBJ2-1; 8 bases match TRBD1. This CDR3 has 15 amino acids. The trim removed 7 bases at V and 0 bases at J, leaving 6 bases unmatched. Germline V gene sequence: CDR1 SGHRS, CDR2 YFSETQ. This chain's CDR3 is CASGQGATSYNEQFF. CDR3 in DNA: TGCGCCAGCGGCCAGGGGGCGACCTCCTACAATGAGCAGTTCTTC.

The chain has TRBV9 and TRBJ2-2; perhaps TRBD2 as D (6 bases). The CDR3 loop spans 19 amino acids. Germline assignment: CDR1 SGDLS and CDR2 YYNGEE. The V end lost 3 bases, the J end lost 1 base, and 22 bases lay between the germline ends. Here the CDR3 DNA reads TGTGCCAGCAGCGCTCGACGGAGCGTTGGTAGCGGGAACACCGGGGAGCTGTTTTTT. Translation: CASSARRSVGSGNTGELFF.

V is TRBV7-9 and J is TRBJ2-7; possible D gene TRBD2, 6 bases. Trimming took 4 bases from V and 5 from J, leaving 30 bases between them. Germline assignment: CDR1 SEHNR and CDR2 FQNEAQ (reference sequence). The CDR3 covers 19 residues. The CDR3, as DNA: TGTGCCAGCAGCTCCGGTCTTTCGTGGGGGAGGCAGGGTAATCACGAGCAGTACTTC. Protein product: CASSSGLSWGRQGNHEQYF.

The rearrangement links TRBV19 to TRBJ2-7; 9 bases are a match to TRBD1. The CDR3 is 13 residues long. CDR1 is LNHDA and CDR2 is SQIVND in the germline V gene (reference sequence). Unmatched junction bases numbered 5, after V lost 6 bases and J lost 5 bases. CDR3 nucleotides: TGTGCCAGTAGAGGAACAGGGGGCAACGAGCAGTACTTC. Translated, it gives CASRGTGGNEQYF.

V usage is TRBV28 and J usage is TRBJ1-3; D is ambiguous. Between the trimmed V and J ends, which lost 3 bases and 0 bases, there was a span of 6 bases. CDR3 length: 14 residues. Germline CDR1 is MDHEN and CDR2 is SYDVKM. The CDR3 region has the DNA TGTGCCAGCAGTTTGCCGGTCTCTGGAAACACCATATATTTT. Its protein product is CASSLPVSGNTIYF.

The chain carries TRBV27 and TRBJ2-1; a possible D gene is TRBD1 (6 bases). Germline CDR1 MNHEY, CDR2 SMNVEV (reference sequence). This CDR3 has 15 residues. V was shortened by 0 bases and J by 3 bases, with 9 bases between the two germline ends. Here the CDR3 DNA reads TGTGCCAGCAGTTTATCGTGGGACATCTACAATGAGCAGTTCTTC. This encodes CASSLSWDIYNEQFF.